The text below deals with one T cell receptor beta chain. No antigen is known for it. Per-base qualities were not stored, and no clone one base away is much larger. CDR1 and CDR2 were assigned from the germline V gene as SGHTA and FQGNSA. Deletion took 6 bases off V and 6 bases off J, with a span of 21 bases between the germline ends. The CDR3 numbers 15 residues from cysteine through phenylalanine. The entry retains the CDR3 DNA only, 45 bases that are in frame from base 1. These data are taken from a study of blood T cells in healthy people across ages (dated by TCRdb to between 2014 and 2017). Context from the whole study: In model experiments, roughly one uniquely barcoded TCR beta cDNA molecule per two T cells was captured by template switching. The study measured age-related changes in TCR beta repertoire diversity using deep sequencing normalized with unique cDNA molecular identifiers. The donors were divided into four age groups: young (average roughly 15 years), middle-aged (about 40), aged (around 67) and long-lived (nearly 85). To avoid experimental bias, donors of different ages were randomly spread across the sequencing lanes. The study analyzed two additional independent replicas of 1 million unique cDNA reads from the same blood draw for two donors, one aged 18 to 30 and one aged 80 or older.

Results the study describes overall, beyond this receptor: Observed TCR beta diversity correlated strongly with the percentage of naive T cells measured by flow cytometry. Because donor CMV infection status was unknown, age-related changes in expanded clonotypes were potentially confounded. As age increased, observed TCR beta diversity per million T cells dropped in a roughly linear way, and a significant reduction was already evident by age about 40. Compared with the aged group, the long-lived group had more naive CD4+ T cells, fewer expanded clones and increased TCR diversity, a pattern suggesting age selection. Estimates of total diversity based on one million sequenced T cells were regarded as lower bounds and as underestimates. Conclusive comparison of naive and antigen-experienced compartments was prevented by the profiling of bulk unsorted PBMCs.

Receptor amplification or capture employed 5' RACE. The instrument given in TCRdb is Illumina HiSeq 2500. A second PCR of roughly 7 to 11 cycles was performed with a sample-barcoded 5' primer and a J-beta primer mix. Each TCR beta cDNA molecule received a unique molecular identifier from a template-switch 5' adaptor carrying 12 random nucleotides. Each sample yielded at least 3 million CDR3-containing paired-end reads. All of the RNA was converted into first-strand cDNA using the Mint cDNA synthesis kit, with a TRBC-specific oligonucleotide serving as the primer. Following uracil-DNA glycosylase treatment, a first 18-cycle PCR with universal primers M1SS and BC2_uni_R was performed on all cDNA. In the original analysis: For normalization, 1 million high-quality reads, each with a distinct molecular identifier, were randomly selected from each sample. Reads sharing molecular identifiers were discarded rather than binned into consensus sequences. MiTCR, run with a Q25 quality threshold and the strictest error-elimination algorithm, handled CDR3 identification, clonotype clustering and error correction. Lower-bound total TCR beta diversity was estimated with a nonparametric unseen species model using Euler transformation. TCRdb reran the public reads through fastp at Q25 and MiXCR, keeping productive beta chains. One record per CDR3 amino acid sequence lists the most common genes and DNA. Clone size and V and J calls follow TCRdb, not the original study. A total of fewer than 2,000,000 distinct CDR3 sequences appear in this sample, 30% to 40% of them only once. The ten largest make up 10% to 12% of the sample.

Donors were 30 to 45 systemically healthy Caucasian individuals from Russia aged 6 to 90 years. Ten milliliters of peripheral blood were drawn from each donor into EDTA-treated Vacutainer tubes. Ficoll-Paque density-gradient centrifugation was used to isolate PBMCs, with at least 7 million per sample. Trizol reagent was used to extract total RNA from the PBMCs, yielding at least 6 micrograms per sample. Naive CD45RAhigh/CD27high T cell percentages were measured by flow cytometry on a PBMC aliquot from every donor. The clonotype originates from a woman aged 25 to 39 in good health. Sequenced input: blood. Recombination connected TRBV7-2 to TRBJ2-7; the best D guess is TRBD2, with 6 bases matching. The CDR3 here reads CASSSGTLRGGEQYF. The DNA sequence is given as TGTGCCAGCAGTTCCGGGACTCTAAGGGGTGGCGAGCAGTACTTC. The CDR3, completed at both ends by the reference TRBV7-2 and TRBJ2-7 genes, gives the full variable domain GAGVSQSPSNKVTEKGKDVELRCDPISGHTALYWYRQSLGQGLEFLIYFQGNSAPDKSGLPSDRFSAERTGGSVSTLTIQRTQQEDSAVYLCASSSGTLRGGEQYFGPGTRLTVT.